One and the same sample provided the 8 T cell receptor beta chains below, sequenced in a study of T cell changes during pregnancy in multiple sclerosis. Measured with immunoSEQ multiplex PCR; TCRdb has only the in-frame clones, and not every one. In the table there are around 56,000 clones, about 94% of which are singletons. The material was CD8+ T cells from peripheral blood mononuclear cells, obtained after pregnancy. The receptors were gathered from a female donor with multiple sclerosis, enrolled in a pregnancy study.

The chain joins TRBV19 to TRBJ2-7; TRBD2 might be the D (7 bases). The germline CDR1 and CDR2 sequences are LNHDA and SQIVND (reference sequence). There are 16 residues in the CDR3. V lost 1 base to trimming and J lost 6 bases, with 19 bases between them. The CDR3 loop is CASSIGGGPRPIEQYF. The CDR3 DNA follows: TGTGCCAGTAGTATAGGGGGGGGGCCGCGGCCCATCGAGCAGTACTTC. Combining the CDR3 with reference TRBV19 and TRBJ2-7 gives the whole variable domain DGGITQSPKYLFRKEGQNVTLSCEQNLNHDAMYWYRQDPGQGLRLIYYSQIVNDFQKGDIAEGYSVSREKKESFPLTVTSAQKNPTAFYLCASSIGGGPRPIEQYFGPGTRLTVT.

This clone was detected only once. V gene TRBV30 combines with J gene TRBJ2-7, with 8 bases fitting TRBD1. J gave up 6 bases and V 2 bases, and 9 bases lay outside the gene matches. CDR1 and CDR2 (germline): GTSNPN, SVGIG (reference sequence). The CDR3 length is 14 residues. Here the CDR3 DNA reads TGTGCCTGGAGTTCAGGGACAGGATTCGCCGAGCAGTACTTC. As protein: CAWSSGTGFAEQYF.

The chain joins TRBV27 to TRBJ2-7; TRBD1 aligns across 9 bases. The J segment lost 5 bases and the V segment lost 6 bases, leaving 8 bases of the junction unmatched. CDR3 length equals 14 residues. CDR1 and CDR2 (germline): MNHEY, SMNVEV (reference sequence). The CDR3 DNA sequence: TGTGCCAGCAGCCGAACAGGGGGCACGGACGAGCAGTACTTC. This sequence encodes CASSRTGGTDEQYF.

The chain uses TRBV27 and TRBJ1-4; no clear D gene. This CDR3 is 16 amino acids long. In germline, CDR1 is MNHEY, CDR2 SMNVEV (reference sequence). V was trimmed by 3 bases and J by 0 bases, leaving 11 bases between them. The CDR3 spells CASSFWAGATNEKLFF. The CDR3 bases are TGTGCCAGCAGTTTTTGGGCCGGGGCAACTAATGAAAAACTGTTTTTT.

The V and J genes are TRBV13 and TRBJ2-1; 11 bases match TRBD2. With 5 bases clipped from V and 5 bases from J, the junction kept 5 bases outside the gene matches. CDR1 is PRHDT and CDR2 is FYEKMQ in the germline V gene (reference sequence). This CDR3 is 15 amino acids long. As DNA, the CDR3 is TGTGCCAGCAGCCCCGGGACTAGCGGTAACAATGAGCAGTTCTTC. It codes for CASSPGTSGNNEQFF.

This clone was observed a handful of times. The chain is built from TRBV7-9 and TRBJ2-1; D perhaps matches TRBD1 (6 bases). Germline V gene data show CDR1 as SEHNR and CDR2 as FQNEAQ (reference sequence). Trimming stripped 3 bases from V and 5 bases from J, with 17 bases between. This CDR3 has 16 amino acids. CDR3 DNA: TGTGCCAGCAGCTTCGTGGACAGTAGGGAAGACAATGAGCAGTTCTTC. Its protein product is CASSFVDSREDNEQFF.

The chain is built from TRBV7-8 and TRBJ1-2; TRBD1 might be the D (5 bases). This CDR3 is 13 amino acids long. From germline, CDR1 is SGHVS and CDR2 FQNEAQ. V gave up 2 bases and J gave up 3 bases, with 7 bases separating them. The CDR3 bases are TGTGCCAGCAGCTTACAGGGTGACTATGGCTACACCTTC. Translated, it gives CASSLQGDYGYTF.

This chain uses TRBV6-9 with TRBJ1-5; 11 bases are shared with TRBD1. J gave up 8 bases and V 1 base, and 13 bases lay outside the gene matches. The CDR3 covers 18 residues. Looked up from germline, CDR1 is MNHGY and CDR2 is SVAAGI. CDR3 region: CASSYWGQGGCLGKPQHF. CDR3 in DNA: TGTGCCAGCAGTTATTGGGGACAGGGGGGGTGTTTGGGAAAGCCCCAGCATTTT.